This TCR beta chain emerged from a study of T cell clones after liver transplantation. Study context: A pre-transplant mixed lymphocyte reaction with TCRbeta sequencing defined graft-donor-reactive clones followed in post-transplant blood. Pre-transplant mixed lymphocyte reactions yielded third-party-reactive TCRbeta sequences as comparators for graft-donor-reactive sequences. At least one year of complete immunosuppression withdrawal without enzymes over twice normal defined tolerance.

The table came from immunoSEQ multiplex PCR; TCRdb's copy has only in-frame clones and leaves some out. The data contain around 80,000 clones, around four fifths of them singletons. Trimming pared 5 bases from V and 7 bases from J, leaving 9 bases between. The CDR3 consists of 11 residues. The germline V gene encodes CDR1 MDHEN and CDR2 SYDVKM. This clone was recorded only once. The sequencing used CD4+ T cells from blood, collected 45 to 46 months after liver transplant. The TCR was taken from a human patient who received a liver transplant. Some T cells may be supplied by the graft donor. This chain links TRBV28 with TRBJ2-7; no clear D. CDR3 protein: CASSPRWEQYF. The CDR3, as DNA: TGTGCCAGCAGTCCCCGCTGGGAGCAGTACTTC.